This is a list of T cell receptor beta chains from one sample in a study of long-term antiretroviral therapy in people with HIV. Sequencing was performed with immunoSEQ multiplex PCR; in TCRdb, only in-frame clones are kept and a portion is missing. The data contain 25,000 to 30,000 clones, 60% to 80% of them singletons. The sample here was unsorted PBMCs, taken 2.1 years after starting antiretroviral therapy. These receptors were obtained from a man aged 25-45 years with HIV. The CDR3 runs from the conserved cysteine through the conserved F or W. D genes are given only for firm matches. Expanded clones get a size class; other rows say once, few or many, or leave the size out.

d_call: NA; clone_size: NA; v_call: TRBV28; j_call: TRBJ1-1; cdr3_nt: TGTGCCAGCAGTTTTCCCGGGAAACCCGAAGCTTTCTTT; cdr3_aa: CASSFPGKPEAFF
d_call: TRBD2; clone_size: NA; v_call: TRBV7-3; j_call: TRBJ2-1; cdr3_nt: TGTGCCAGCAGCTTACTAGCGGGGGGTTACAATGAGCAGTTCTTC; cdr3_aa: CASSLLAGGYNEQFF
d_call: NA; clone_size: NA; v_call: TRBV7-2; j_call: TRBJ1-4; cdr3_nt: TGTGCCAGCAGCTCTGCACCTAATGAAAAACTGTTTTTT; cdr3_aa: CASSSAPNEKLFF
d_call: NA; clone_size: NA; v_call: TRBV10-3; j_call: TRBJ2-2; cdr3_nt: TGTGCCTCGAATCCGGACCAGAGGAGCAACACCGGGGAGCTGTTTTTT; cdr3_aa: CASNPDQRSNTGELFF
d_call: TRBD1; clone_size: NA; v_call: TRBV6-1; j_call: TRBJ1-2; cdr3_nt: TGTGCCAGCAGCGGGGAAAGGACAGGAAACTATGGCTACACCTTC; cdr3_aa: CASSGERTGNYGYTF
d_call: TRBD1; clone_size: NA; v_call: TRBV6-5; j_call: TRBJ1-5; cdr3_nt: TGTGCCAGCAGGGGACAGGTTACCCAGCCCCAGCATTTT; cdr3_aa: CASRGQVTQPQHF
d_call: TRBD1; clone_size: few; v_call: TRBV10-2; j_call: TRBJ2-3; cdr3_nt: TGCGCCAGCAGTGAGGGGACAGGGGTTGCCACAGATACGCAGTATTTT; cdr3_aa: CASSEGTGVATDTQYF
d_call: TRBD2; clone_size: NA; v_call: TRBV2; j_call: TRBJ2-1; cdr3_nt: TGTGCCAGCAGCGCGGGACTAGCGGAATACAATGAGCAGTTCTTC; cdr3_aa: CASSAGLAEYNEQFF
d_call: TRBD2; clone_size: NA; v_call: TRBV9; j_call: TRBJ2-3; cdr3_nt: TGTGCCAGCAGCACTGGACTAGCGGGTCTCACAGATACGCAGTATTTT; cdr3_aa: CASSTGLAGLTDTQYF
d_call: NA; clone_size: NA; v_call: TRBV27; j_call: TRBJ2-1; cdr3_nt: TGTGCCAGCAGCCGTTCGGGTAGTGAGCAGTTCTTC; cdr3_aa: CASSRSGSEQFF
d_call: NA; clone_size: NA; v_call: TRBV19; j_call: TRBJ1-1; cdr3_nt: TGTGCCAGTAGTTCCCCCGGGCAGACCATTGAAGCTTTCTTT; cdr3_aa: CASSSPGQTIEAFF
d_call: TRBD2; clone_size: few; v_call: TRBV19; j_call: TRBJ2-7; cdr3_nt: TGTGCCAGTAGCTTCGGACTAGCTGGTTCCTACGAGCAGTACTTC; cdr3_aa: CASSFGLAGSYEQYF
d_call: NA; clone_size: NA; v_call: TRBV10-3; j_call: TRBJ1-2; cdr3_nt: TGTGCCATCAGTGGAATAGAGATGGGCGGCTACACCTTC; cdr3_aa: CAISGIEMGGYTF
d_call: NA; clone_size: NA; v_call: TRBV9; j_call: TRBJ2-5; cdr3_nt: TGTGCCAGCAGCTCCCGGCAGGCTGAGACCCAGTACTTC; cdr3_aa: CASSSRQAETQYF
d_call: NA; clone_size: NA; v_call: TRBV7-9; j_call: TRBJ1-4; cdr3_nt: TGTGCCAGCAGCCCCATAGGGCAGGGCGAAAAACTGTTTTTT; cdr3_aa: CASSPIGQGEKLFF
d_call: TRBD2; clone_size: NA; v_call: TRBV11-2; j_call: TRBJ2-3; cdr3_nt: TGTGCCAGCAGCTTGGGACTAGCGGGAGTGGATACGCAGTATTTT; cdr3_aa: CASSLGLAGVDTQYF
d_call: TRBD1; clone_size: NA; v_call: TRBV7-7; j_call: TRBJ1-2; cdr3_nt: TGTGCTAGCAACCCCAAGCTGGCAGGGGGCTTGTATGGCTACACCTTC; cdr3_aa: CASNPKLAGGLYGYTF
d_call: NA; clone_size: NA; v_call: TRBV2; j_call: TRBJ2-7; cdr3_nt: TGTGCCAGCAGTAGGGGATCCTACGAGCAGTACTTC; cdr3_aa: CASSRGSYEQYF
d_call: NA; clone_size: NA; v_call: TRBV25-1; j_call: TRBJ2-7; cdr3_nt: TGTGCCAGCAGGGGCGGGTCGTCCTACGAGCAGTACTTC; cdr3_aa: CASRGGSSYEQYF
d_call: TRBD1; clone_size: NA; v_call: TRBV5-6; j_call: TRBJ1-2; cdr3_nt: TGTGCCAGCAACTCCGGCGACAGGGGCTTTTGCACCTTC; cdr3_aa: CASNSGDRGFCTF
d_call: TRBD1; clone_size: few; v_call: TRBV19; j_call: TRBJ1-5; cdr3_nt: TGTGCCAGTAGTAGACCGGGACAGGGGAATCAGCCCCAGCATTTT; cdr3_aa: CASSRPGQGNQPQHF
d_call: TRBD2; clone_size: NA; v_call: TRBV5-1; j_call: TRBJ2-7; cdr3_nt: TGCGCCAGCAGCACCGGGAGGGACGAGCAGTACTTC; cdr3_aa: CASSTGRDEQYF